These 28 T cell receptor beta chains were sequenced from one sample in a study of T cell repertoires in cytomegalovirus infection. These receptors have no known antigen. TCRdb re-called the reads with MiXCR, one entry per CDR3 protein. Here the sample spans 640,000 or so distinct CDR3 sequences, around 30% being singletons. The sequencing here drew on cultured PBMCs, taken from culture after CMV antigen stimulation. These receptors originate from a human donor in good health (CMV status not recorded). Some clones in this sample may be carry-over from other donors' samples.

This clonotype has a single count. The chain employs TRBV7-9 and TRBJ2-5; TRBD2 matches 7 bases. The CDR3 consists of 15 residues. J was trimmed by 5 bases and V by 4 bases; bases with no gene match: 10. From germline, CDR1 is SEHNR and CDR2 FQNEAQ (reference sequence). CDR3 sequence: CASSSRRGRGETQYF. The CDR3 coding sequence is TGTGCCAGCAGCTCCCGCCGAGGGAGGGGTGAGACCCAGTACTTC.

This clonotype has a count of ten or more. This sequence joins TRBV7-2 and TRBJ1-5, with 7 bases that match TRBD1. The trim removed 5 bases at V and 0 bases at J, leaving 4 bases unmatched. Germline V CDR1 and CDR2: SGHTA, FQGNSA. This CDR3 comprises 15 residues. CDR3 bases: TGTGCCAGCAGCCCGCAGGGGGGTAGCAATCAGCCCCAGCATTTT. Residues: CASSPQGGSNQPQHF.

In this sample, this clonotype turned up a few times. This chain joins TRBV7-7 and TRBJ2-5, with 9 positions matching TRBD2. Germline V gene lookup returns CDR1 SSHAT and CDR2 FNYEAQ (reference sequence). The CDR3 extends over 17 amino acids. V lost 5 bases to trimming and J lost 3 bases; unmatched junction nucleotides: 13. CDR3 protein: CASSPLGRRGREETQYF. The CDR3 coding sequence is TGTGCCAGCAGCCCATTAGGGCGGCGCGGGAGGGAAGAGACCCAGTACTTC.

This clonotype was observed a few times. V gene TRBV19 combines with J gene TRBJ2-7; 9 nucleotides match TRBD1. J gave up 5 bases and V 3 bases, and 11 bases lay outside the gene matches. CDR3 size: 16 residues. Germline V gives CDR1 LNHDA, CDR2 SQIVND (reference sequence). The CDR3 loop is CASSIRGGQGTHEQYF. CDR3 bases: TGTGCCAGTAGTATTCGGGGTGGACAGGGGACCCACGAGCAGTACTTC.

The sample holds many counts of this clonotype. The chain carries TRBV7-2 and TRBJ2-5; no reliable D call. Trimming cost V 1 base and J 2 bases, with 11 bases left between them. The CDR3 covers 15 residues. Germline V CDR1 and CDR2: SGHTA, FQGNSA. DNA for the CDR3: TGTGCCAGCAGCTTAGGCCCCGGCGTACAAGAGACCCAGTACTTC. Translated: CASSLGPGVQETQYF.

This sequence joins TRBV2 and TRBJ1-2, with 8 bases matching TRBD1. Germline CDR1 SNHLY, CDR2 FYNNEI. CDR3 length: 13 amino acids. Trimming removed 6 bases from V and 8 bases from J; junction bases left unmatched: 8. CDR3 amino acids: CASRGQTGEGYTF. CDR3 DNA: TGTGCCAGCAGGGGACAGACAGGGGAAGGCTACACCTTC.

In this sample, this clonotype turned up a few times. The CDR3: CAICPNMNTEAFF. CDR3 nucleotides: TGTGCCATCTGTCCGAACATGAACACTGAAGCTTTCTTT. J is TRBJ1-1 and V is TRBV10-3; unclear D gene. The CDR3 length is 13 residues. The ends were cut back, 8 bases at V and 0 bases at J, with 10 bases in the middle. CDR1 is ENHRY and CDR2 is SYGVKD in the germline V gene.

This clonotype was observed at least ten times. The genes are TRBV7-2 and TRBJ2-5; D ambiguous. CDR1 and CDR2 (germline): SGHTA, FQGNSA. V was cut by 2 bases and J by 7 bases, with 14 bases left in between. The CDR3 runs 14 residues. The CDR3 loop reads CASSLLMGRATQYF. CDR3 DNA sequence: TGTGCCAGCAGCTTACTTATGGGCCGGGCGACCCAGTACTTC.

On this clonotype itself: A much larger clone differs from this one at a single base, so this may be a read error. The V call is TRBV7-8, the J call TRBJ2-1; no clear D. CDR3 length: 13 residues. The germline V gene has CDR1 SGHVS and CDR2 FQNEAQ. For the CDR3, the DNA is TGTGCCAGCAGCTTAGACGTCTACAATGAGCAGTCCTTC. Its protein is CASSLDVYNEQSF. The entire variable domain, with the rest obtained from reference TRBV7-8 and TRBJ2-1, is as follows: GAGVSQSPRYKVAKRGQDVALRCDPISGHVSLFWYQQALGQGPEFLTYFQNEAQLDKSGLPSDRFFAERPEGSVSTLKIQRTQQEDSAVYLCASSLDVYNEQSFGPGTRLTVL.

This chain links TRBV19 with TRBJ1-1, with D unclear. From germline, CDR1 is LNHDA and CDR2 SQIVND (reference sequence). This CDR3 comprises 11 residues. V dropped 7 bases and J dropped 1 base, with 4 bases sitting between them. This CDR3 reads CASNRNTEAFF. CDR3 bases: TGTGCCAGTAATCGGAACACTGAAGCTTTCTTT.

V usage is TRBV11-3 and J usage is TRBJ2-7, with D perhaps matching TRBD1 (6 bases). The CDR3 loop spans 15 amino acids. The germline V and J ends were trimmed by 1 base and 6 bases, with 16 bases remaining between them. Germline CDR1 and CDR2: SGHNT and YENEEA. This chain's CDR3 is CASSLGLRQVGEQYF. CDR3 DNA sequence: TGTGCCAGCAGCTTAGGTTTAAGACAGGTCGGCGAGCAGTACTTC.

This chain links TRBV19 with TRBJ2-1, with D perhaps assigned TRBD1 or TRBD2 (5 bases each). CDR3 length: 18 residues. Trimming stripped 3 bases from V and 3 bases from J, with 21 bases between. Germline V gene data show CDR1 as LNHDA and CDR2 as SQIVND (reference sequence). In DNA form, the CDR3 reads TGTGCCAGTAGTATCCCGTACAGCCTGGGACCCCTCTACAATGAGCAGTTCTTC. This translates into CASSIPYSLGPLYNEQFF.

The V gene is TRBV11-3, the J gene TRBJ2-7; no firm D call. Germline V gives CDR1 SGHNT, CDR2 YENEEA. V was cut by 3 bases and J by 0 bases, with 9 bases left in between. This CDR3 is 14 amino acids long. This CDR3 is CASSFPQDSYEQYF. CDR3 coding DNA: TGTGCCAGCAGCTTTCCCCAGGACTCCTACGAGCAGTACTTC.

This clonotype was seen a few times. CDR3 DNA sequence: TGCGCCAGCAGTCAATCCAACCTGGACACTACCTACGAGCAGTACTTC. Its protein is CASSQSNLDTTYEQYF. V gene TRBV23-1 combines with J gene TRBJ2-7; D might be TRBD1 (5 bases). TRBV23-1 is designated an ORF whose function remains uncertain. This CDR3 spans 16 amino acids. V lost 0 bases and J lost 2, with 14 bases in between.

This rearrangement joins TRBV5-4 to TRBJ2-7, with a weak D call TRBD2 (9 bases). V was shortened by 6 bases and J by 0 bases, with 25 bases between the two germline ends. The CDR3 consists of 18 residues. Germline V gene data show CDR1 as SGHNT and CDR2 as YYREEE (reference sequence). CDR3 loop: CASTEDRALAGASYEQYF. The CDR3 DNA sequence: TGTGCCAGCACTGAGGACAGGGCGTTAGCGGGGGCCTCCTACGAGCAGTACTTC.

As concerns this clonotype: A much bigger clone sits one base away, suggesting this may be a read error. The rearrangement uses TRBV12-3 or TRBV12-4 and TRBJ1-5, with D perhaps TRBD1 (5 bases). This CDR3 is 13 amino acids long. The CDR3 loop is CAGSPGVNQPQHF. CDR3 DNA sequence: TGTGCCGGCAGCCCGGGGGTCAATCAGCCCCAGCATTTT.

This clonotype was seen a few times. The chain is built from TRBV2 and TRBJ1-1; tentative D call: TRBD1 (5 bases). V lost 3 bases and J 5 bases, leaving 16 bases between the germline ends. Germline V lookup: CDR1 SNHLY, CDR2 FYNNEI. CDR3 length equals 15 residues. The CDR3 is CASSEEAGRGTEAFF. CDR3 DNA: TGTGCCAGCAGTGAGGAGGCAGGGCGAGGGACTGAAGCTTTCTTT.

The chain has TRBV28 and TRBJ2-3, with 7 bases fitting TRBD2. V was pared by 5 bases and J by 0 bases, with 5 bases of the junction left unmatched. Germline V CDR1 and CDR2: MDHEN, SYDVKM. This CDR3 comprises 15 residues. CDR3: CASSPAGTSTDTQYF. The CDR3 DNA reads as TGTGCCAGCAGTCCAGCGGGAACTAGCACAGATACGCAGTATTTT.

The gene calls are TRBV19 and TRBJ2-2; no reliable D call. CDR3 length equals 15 residues. Deletions cut 5 bases from V and 1 base from J, with 11 bases between. CDR1 is LNHDA and CDR2 is SQIVND in the germline V gene (reference sequence). The CDR3 loop reads CASSYPSRNTGELFF. The CDR3 DNA sequence: TGTGCCAGTAGTTACCCGAGCCGGAACACCGGGGAGCTGTTTTTT.

The chain combines TRBV18 with TRBJ2-7; the D is unclear. V lost 3 bases and J lost 0, with 15 bases in between. In germline, CDR1 is KGHSH, CDR2 LQKENI. This CDR3 is built from 16 residues. The CDR3 loop is CASSPQRPVSSYEQYF. For the CDR3, the DNA is TGTGCCAGCTCACCTCAACGCCCGGTGAGCTCCTACGAGCAGTACTTC.

This clonotype was seen more than once but under ten times. The chain employs TRBV12-3 or TRBV12-4 and TRBJ1-1, with no clear D. CDR3 length equals 15 residues. V was shortened by 6 bases and J by 5 bases, with 19 bases between the two germline ends. CDR3 in amino acids: CASSPGAPLGTEAFF. CDR3 DNA sequence: TGTGCCAGCAGCCCGGGAGCCCCTTTGGGGACTGAAGCTTTCTTT.

There are many counts of this clonotype. This sequence joins TRBV7-2 and TRBJ2-5; 8 nucleotides align to TRBD1. V trimming: 4 bases; J trimming: 5 bases; junction bases outside the gene matches: 9. The CDR3 contains 15 residues. From germline, CDR1 is SGHTA and CDR2 FQGNSA. The CDR3: CASSSDWTGWETQYF. CDR3 bases: TGTGCCAGCAGCTCCGATTGGACAGGGTGGGAGACCCAGTACTTC.

This chain uses TRBV20-1 with TRBJ2-1; 16 bases fit TRBD2. V lost 6 bases, J lost 8 bases, and 10 bases stayed unmatched. CDR3 length: 16 residues. Germline loops: CDR1 DFQATT, CDR2 SNEGSKA (reference sequence). The CDR3 sequence is CSAQGLAGGPGDEQFF. The CDR3 coding sequence is TGCAGTGCCCAGGGACTAGCGGGAGGGCCGGGCGATGAGCAGTTCTTC.

The genes are TRBV6-6 and TRBJ1-2, with D unresolved. Germline values: CDR1 MNHNY, CDR2 SVGAGI (reference sequence). Between the trimmed V and J ends, which lost 5 bases and 3 bases, there was a span of 16 bases. This CDR3 has 15 residues. CDR3 sequence (DNA): TGTGCCAGCAGTACCGGCACAGAGGGCGACTATGGCTACACCTTC. Translated: CASSTGTEGDYGYTF.

The chain has TRBV11-2 and TRBJ2-7; 9 positions agree with TRBD2. Germline V CDR1 and CDR2: SGHAT, FQNNGV. CDR3 length: 19 residues. V shed 4 bases, J shed 0 bases, and the junction held 16 bases outside the gene matches. The CDR3 bases are TGTGCCAGCAGCTCTGACCCCTTTGCGGGGGGGCGCTCCTCCTACGAGCAGTACTTC. Its protein is CASSSDPFAGGRSSYEQYF.

The V call is TRBV7-2, the J call TRBJ2-1; the match to TRBD2 covers 9 bases. The CDR3 is 15 amino acids. Germline V CDR1 and CDR2: SGHTA, FQGNSA. The V segment lost 3 bases and the J segment 5 bases; nucleotides outside the gene matches: 5. Here the CDR3 reads CASSFLAGFNNEQFF. The DNA for the CDR3 is TGTGCCAGCAGCTTTCTAGCGGGATTCAACAATGAGCAGTTCTTC.

V usage is TRBV5-4 and J usage is TRBJ2-7; 10 bases align to TRBD2. V gave up 5 bases and J gave up 0 bases; unmatched junction bases: 5. Germline V gene data show CDR1 as SGHNT and CDR2 as YYREEE (reference sequence). The CDR3 totals 15 residues. CDR3 coding DNA: TGTGCCAGCAGTCTAGCGGGAGTGAGCTCCTACGAGCAGTACTTC. This translates into CASSLAGVSSYEQYF.

The sample holds many counts of this clonotype. The chain recombines TRBV7-2 with TRBJ1-2; the D is unclear. The CDR3 covers 13 residues. The ends were cut back, 3 bases at V and 8 bases at J, with 13 bases in the middle. Germline V CDR1 and CDR2: SGHTA, FQGNSA. The CDR3 bases are TGTGCCAGCAGCTTTTTTCAGATGGGAGGCTACACCTTC. Its translation: CASSFFQMGGYTF.